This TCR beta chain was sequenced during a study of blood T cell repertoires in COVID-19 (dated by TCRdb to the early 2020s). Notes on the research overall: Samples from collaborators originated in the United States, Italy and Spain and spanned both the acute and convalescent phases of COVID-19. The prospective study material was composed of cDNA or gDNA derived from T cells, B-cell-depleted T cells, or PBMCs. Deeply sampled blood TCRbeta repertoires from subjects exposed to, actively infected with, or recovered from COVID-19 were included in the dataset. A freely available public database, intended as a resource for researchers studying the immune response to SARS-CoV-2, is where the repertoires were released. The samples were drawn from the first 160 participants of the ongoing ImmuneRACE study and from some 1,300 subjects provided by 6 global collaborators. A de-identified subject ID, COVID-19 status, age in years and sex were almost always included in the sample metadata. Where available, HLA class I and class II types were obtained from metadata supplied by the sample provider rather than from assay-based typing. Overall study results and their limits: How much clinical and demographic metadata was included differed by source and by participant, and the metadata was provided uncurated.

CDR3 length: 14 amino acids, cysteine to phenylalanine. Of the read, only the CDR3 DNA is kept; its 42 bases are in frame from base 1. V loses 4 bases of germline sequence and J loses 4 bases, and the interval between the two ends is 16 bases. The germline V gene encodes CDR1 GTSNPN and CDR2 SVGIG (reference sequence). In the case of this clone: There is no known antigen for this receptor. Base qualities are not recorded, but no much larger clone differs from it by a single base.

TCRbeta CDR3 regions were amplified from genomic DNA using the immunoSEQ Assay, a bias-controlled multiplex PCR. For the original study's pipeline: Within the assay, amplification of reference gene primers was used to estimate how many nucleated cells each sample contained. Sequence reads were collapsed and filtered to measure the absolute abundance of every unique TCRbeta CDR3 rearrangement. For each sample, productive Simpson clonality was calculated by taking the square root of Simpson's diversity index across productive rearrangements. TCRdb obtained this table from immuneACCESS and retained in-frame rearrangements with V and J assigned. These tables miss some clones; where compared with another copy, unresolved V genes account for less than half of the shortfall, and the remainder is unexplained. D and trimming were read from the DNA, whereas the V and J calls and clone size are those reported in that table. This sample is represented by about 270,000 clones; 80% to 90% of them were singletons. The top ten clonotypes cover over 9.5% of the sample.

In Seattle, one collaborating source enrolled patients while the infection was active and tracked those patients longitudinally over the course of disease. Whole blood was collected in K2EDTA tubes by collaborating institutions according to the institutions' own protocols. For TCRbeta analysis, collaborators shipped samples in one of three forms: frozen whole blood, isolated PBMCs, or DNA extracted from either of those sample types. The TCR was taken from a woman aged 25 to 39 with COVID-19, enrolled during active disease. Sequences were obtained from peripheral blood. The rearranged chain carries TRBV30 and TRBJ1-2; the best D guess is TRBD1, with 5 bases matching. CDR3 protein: CAWTSQGALYGYTF. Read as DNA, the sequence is TGTGCCTGGACCTCACAAGGGGCGCTCTATGGCTACACCTTC.